This T cell receptor (beta chain) emerged from a study of CD8+ T cells in alopecia areata. On the study more broadly: Each day, treated patients took oral tofacitinib twice, at 5 to 10 mg per dose. Treatment with tofacitinib (6 to 18 months) was followed by 6 months off drug. General observations from the study: Affected lesional scalp, above all in alopecia totalis/universalis, was more clonal than normal scalp. Scalp sample data also include resident alphabeta T cells from normal skin.

Isolated RNA was reverse transcribed into cDNA used as the sequencing template. Data came from immunoSEQ multiplex PCR; TCRdb stores just in-frame clones and leaves some out. The sample records 100,000 to 150,000 clones, around 49% being singletons. For this clone: Its antigen is unknown.

Germline V gene lookup returns CDR1 GTSNPN and CDR2 SVGIG (reference sequence). Losses at the gene ends were 4 bases for V and 4 bases for J; bases not matched to a gene: 7. CDR3 size: 14 residues. Sequencing was performed on CD8+ T cells sorted from blood, taken at week 0. The receptor was derived from a human donor with alopecia areata. The V call is TRBV30, the J call TRBJ2-7; 10 nucleotides align to TRBD1. The CDR3 here is CAWKDRGFEYEQYF. CDR3 nucleotide sequence: TGTGCCTGGAAGGACAGGGGGTTCGAATACGAGCAGTACTTC.